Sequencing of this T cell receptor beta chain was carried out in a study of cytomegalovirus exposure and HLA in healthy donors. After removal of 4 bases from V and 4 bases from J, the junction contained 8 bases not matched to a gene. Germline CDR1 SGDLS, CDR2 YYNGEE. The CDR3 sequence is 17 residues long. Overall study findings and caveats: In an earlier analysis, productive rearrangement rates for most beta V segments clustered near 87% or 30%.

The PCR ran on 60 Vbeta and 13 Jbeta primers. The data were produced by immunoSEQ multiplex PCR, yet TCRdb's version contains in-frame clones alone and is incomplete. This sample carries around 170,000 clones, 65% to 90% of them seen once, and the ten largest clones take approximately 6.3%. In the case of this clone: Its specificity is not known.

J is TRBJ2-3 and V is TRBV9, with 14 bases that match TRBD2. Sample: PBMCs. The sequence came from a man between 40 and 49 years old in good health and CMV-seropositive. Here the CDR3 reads CASSPRLAGGPADTQYF. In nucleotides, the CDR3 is TGTGCCAGCAGCCCTCGACTAGCGGGGGGGCCAGCAGATACGCAGTATTTT.